This T cell receptor beta chain was obtained from a study of blood T cell repertoires in COVID-19. In germline, CDR1 is KGHSH, CDR2 LQKENI. V trimming: 6 bases; J trimming: 3 bases; junction bases outside the gene matches: 7. CDR3 length equals 15 residues. In the original processing: The authors estimated nucleated cell counts from reference gene primer amplification. Assay used: immunoSEQ multiplex PCR; TCRdb lists only in-frame clones, some missing. V, J and clone size are those of that table, while D and trimming were read from the DNA. The profile covers 200,000 to 300,000 clones, with less than 90% appearing a single time and 4.2% taken by the ten largest.

Sequencing used peripheral blood. The chain carries TRBV18 and TRBJ2-7; TRBD2 agrees at 11 bases. The sequence derives from a man aged 55-75 years with acute or convalescent COVID-19. The CDR3 sequence: CASSKATSGVYEQYF. CDR3 coding DNA: TGTGCCAGCTCCAAGGCGACTAGCGGGGTCTACGAGCAGTACTTC.